The 9 T cell receptor beta chains listed next were all sequenced from one sample in a study of beta chain features in type 1 diabetes (dated by TCRdb to about 2018). Receptors were amplified or captured by the immunoSEQ multiplex PCR assay. The entire amount of isolated RNA was reverse transcribed using the High Capacity cDNA Reverse Transcription Kit, so the sequenced TCRB transcripts were expressed ones. The table was pulled from immuneACCESS by TCRdb, which kept in-frame rearrangements only. Such tables lose some clones; where checked, under half of the loss comes from unresolved V genes, and the rest has no known cause. Counted in this sample were 500,000 to 700,000 clones; 15% to 18% of them appeared once. 0.07% to 0.095% of the sample is taken by the ten largest. Sequenced input: naive CD4+ T cells from blood. According to the study, the label for this sample's cell subset or site signals: true naive CD4+ T cells. All receptors derive from a man younger than 35 in good health.

This clone appeared a few times. The V gene is TRBV10-3, the J gene TRBJ2-1; possibly TRBD1 for D (6 bases). This CDR3 is built from 14 residues. Germline CDR1 and CDR2: ENHRY and SYGVKD. V lost 0 bases and J lost 5, with 8 bases in between. The CDR3 sequence is CAISESRQDNEQFF. The CDR3, as DNA: TGTGCCATCAGTGAGTCCCGACAGGACAATGAGCAGTTCTTC.

This clone turned up a few times. The chain uses TRBV28 and TRBJ2-3, with D uncertain. The CDR3 runs to 15 residues. Trimming removed 7 bases at V and 1 base at J, with 15 bases between. CDR1 is MDHEN, CDR2 SYDVKM, per germline. The CDR3 protein is CASIPPRVGTDTQYF. The CDR3 DNA sequence: TGTGCCAGCATCCCGCCCCGAGTCGGCACAGATACGCAGTATTTT.

This clone has a handful of counts. The chain links TRBV27 to TRBJ2-4; 15 nucleotides agree with TRBD2. V shed 7 bases, J shed 7 bases, and the junction held 17 bases outside the gene matches. In germline, CDR1 is MNHEY, CDR2 SMNVEV (reference sequence). There are 19 residues in the CDR3. This chain's CDR3 is CASKGGRPGLAGGWNIQYF. The CDR3 nucleotides read TGTGCCAGCAAGGGCGGGCGACCGGGACTAGCGGGAGGCTGGAACATTCAGTACTTC.

This clone was observed a few times. The chain employs TRBV6-6 and TRBJ2-1; D gene uncertain. This CDR3 contains 13 residues. Germline CDR1 MNHNY, CDR2 SVGAGI (reference sequence). Trimming stripped 6 bases from V and 2 bases from J, with 8 bases between. CDR3 sequence (DNA): TGTGCCAGCAGCAACGGACCCTACAATGAGCAGTTCTTC. Protein sequence: CASSNGPYNEQFF.

The rearrangement uses TRBV7-2 and TRBJ2-5; the D call may be TRBD1 or TRBD2 (5 bases each). Between the trimmed V and J ends, which lost 1 base and 2 bases, there was a span of 17 bases. Germline loops: CDR1 SGHTA, CDR2 FQGNSA. This CDR3 is built from 17 residues. The CDR3 DNA is TGTGCCAGCAGCTTAGGTCGGACTCCGAGGGGACAAGAGACCCAGTACTTC. Protein: CASSLGRTPRGQETQYF.

V gene TRBV9 combines with J gene TRBJ1-5; TRBD1 aligns across 8 bases. CDR1 and CDR2 (germline): SGDLS, YYNGEE. This CDR3 comprises 14 residues. Trimming cost V 3 bases and J 7 bases; bases outside gene matches: 6. The CDR3 here is CASSEDRVGQPQHF. CDR3 coding DNA: TGTGCCAGCAGCGAGGACAGGGTAGGGCAGCCCCAGCATTTT.

The chain couples TRBV10-3 to TRBJ2-4; D tentatively reads TRBD1 or TRBD2 (5 bases each). The V end was cut by 6 bases, the J end by 0 bases, with 12 bases between. The CDR3 covers 15 residues. Germline values: CDR1 ENHRY, CDR2 SYGVKD. CDR3 sequence: CAISPGPLAKNIQYF. The DNA for the CDR3 is TGTGCCATCAGCCCGGGACCCCTAGCCAAAAACATTCAGTACTTC.

This clone has a handful of counts. The chain couples TRBV25-1 to TRBJ2-5; D gene uncertain. Per the germline V gene, CDR1 is MGHDK and CDR2 is SYGVNS. V was clipped by 4 bases and J by 1 base, with 4 bases between them. This CDR3 contains 12 residues. The CDR3 here is CASSVSQETQYF. CDR3 sequence (DNA): TGTGCCAGCAGTGTGAGCCAAGAGACCCAGTACTTC.

This clone showed up just a few times. The chain joins TRBV30 to TRBJ2-3; D is undetermined. This CDR3 is built from 10 residues. V lost 3 bases to trimming and J lost 8 bases, with 6 bases between them. Germline V gene data show CDR1 as GTSNPN and CDR2 as SVGIG (reference sequence). The CDR3 DNA follows: TGTGCCTGGAGCTTGACTACGCAGTATTTT. Translated: CAWSLTTQYF.